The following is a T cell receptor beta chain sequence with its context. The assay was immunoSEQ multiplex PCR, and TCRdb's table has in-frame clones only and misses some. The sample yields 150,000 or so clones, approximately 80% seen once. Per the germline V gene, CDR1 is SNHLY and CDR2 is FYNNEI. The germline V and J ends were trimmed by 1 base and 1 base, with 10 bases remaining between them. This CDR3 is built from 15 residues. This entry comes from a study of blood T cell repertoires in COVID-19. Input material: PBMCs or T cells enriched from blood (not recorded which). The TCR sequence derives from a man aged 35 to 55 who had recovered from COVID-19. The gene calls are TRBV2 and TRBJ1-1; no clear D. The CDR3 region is CASSEVSWQNTEAFF. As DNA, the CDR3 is TGTGCCAGCAGTGAAGTTAGCTGGCAGAACACTGAAGCTTTCTTT.